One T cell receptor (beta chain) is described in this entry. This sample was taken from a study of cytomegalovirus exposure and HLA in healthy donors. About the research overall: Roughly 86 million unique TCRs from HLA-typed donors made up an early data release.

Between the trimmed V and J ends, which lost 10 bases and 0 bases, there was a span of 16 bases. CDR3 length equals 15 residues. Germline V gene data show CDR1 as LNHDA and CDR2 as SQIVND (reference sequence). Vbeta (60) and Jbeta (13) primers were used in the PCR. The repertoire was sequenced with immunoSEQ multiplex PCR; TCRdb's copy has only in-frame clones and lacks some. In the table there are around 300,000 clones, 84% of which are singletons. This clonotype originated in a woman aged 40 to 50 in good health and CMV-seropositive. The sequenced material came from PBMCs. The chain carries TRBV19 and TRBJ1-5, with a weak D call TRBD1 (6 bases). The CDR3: CATSRRDNSNQPQHF. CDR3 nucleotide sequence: TGTGCCACCTCCCGCAGGGACAATAGCAATCAGCCCCAGCATTTT.